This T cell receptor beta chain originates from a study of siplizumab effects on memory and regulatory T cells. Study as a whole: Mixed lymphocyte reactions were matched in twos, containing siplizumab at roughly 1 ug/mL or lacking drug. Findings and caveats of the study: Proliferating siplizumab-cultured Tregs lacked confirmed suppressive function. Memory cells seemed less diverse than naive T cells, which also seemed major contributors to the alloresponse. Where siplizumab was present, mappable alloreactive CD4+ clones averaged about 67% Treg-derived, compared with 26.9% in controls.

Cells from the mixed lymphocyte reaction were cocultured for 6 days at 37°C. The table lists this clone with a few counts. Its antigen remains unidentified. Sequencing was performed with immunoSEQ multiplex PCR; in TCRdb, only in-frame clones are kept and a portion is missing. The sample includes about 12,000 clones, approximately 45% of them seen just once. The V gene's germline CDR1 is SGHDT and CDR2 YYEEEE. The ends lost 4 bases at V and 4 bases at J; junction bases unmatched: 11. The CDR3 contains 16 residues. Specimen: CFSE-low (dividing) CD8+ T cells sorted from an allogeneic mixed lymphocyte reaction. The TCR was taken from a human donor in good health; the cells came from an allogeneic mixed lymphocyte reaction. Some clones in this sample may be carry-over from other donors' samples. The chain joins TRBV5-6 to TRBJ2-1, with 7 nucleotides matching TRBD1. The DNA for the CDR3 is TGTGCCAGCAGCCTACCCACAGGGGAATTGTACAATGAGCAGTTCTTC. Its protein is CASSLPTGELYNEQFF.